These T cell receptor beta chains were read from a single sample in a study of blood T cell repertoires in COVID-19. Clones were read by immunoSEQ multiplex PCR, and TCRdb kept only the in-frame ones, dropping some. The sample contains 57,000 or so clones, about 90% of which appear only once. The sample consisted of peripheral blood. Receptors originate from a woman aged 45-60 years with active or convalescent COVID-19. Each CDR3 is given with its conserved first and last residue. The order of the fields is V gene, D gene, J gene, clone size, CDR3 protein, CDR3 DNA. D genes are given only for firm matches. For some rows the clone size is stated as once, few or many, or as a class when expanded; others skip it.

>TRBV29-1|NA|TRBJ2-7|few
CSVAWGQSEQYF
TGCAGCGTTGCTTGGGGGCAATCCGAGCAGTACTTC
>TRBV4-1|TRBD2|TRBJ2-7|NA
CASTQGAGVEYEQYF
TGCGCCAGCACCCAAGGGGCGGGAGTAGAGTACGAGCAGTACTTC
>TRBV9|TRBD2|TRBJ2-5|NA
CASSVELAGDPETQYF
TGTGCCAGCAGCGTAGAACTAGCGGGAGATCCGGAGACCCAGTACTTC
>TRBV7-9|TRBD1|TRBJ1-1|many
CASSSTGGADRRNTEAFF
TGTGCCAGCAGCTCGACAGGGGGCGCTGACAGGAGGAACACTGAAGCTTTCTTT
>TRBV15|NA|TRBJ2-5|once
CATSRDRTAGTQYF
TGTGCCACCAGCAGAGATCGAACAGCTGGGACCCAGTACTTC
>TRBV13|TRBD2|TRBJ2-1|NA
CASSLHGTSGGYNEQFF
TGTGCCAGCAGCTTACACGGGACTAGCGGGGGGTACAATGAGCAGTTCTTC
>TRBV5-6|TRBD1|TRBJ1-4|NA
CASSLADRGLEKLFF
TGTGCCAGCAGCTTGGCCGACAGGGGATTGGAAAAACTGTTTTTT
>TRBV3-1/TRBV3-2|TRBD1|TRBJ1-3|NA
CASSRQGYGNTIYF
TGTGCCAGCAGCCGACAGGGATATGGAAACACCATATATTTT
>TRBV6-5|NA|TRBJ2-7|NA
CASGKQSYEQYF
TGTGCCAGTGGAAAACAGTCCTACGAGCAGTACTTC
>TRBV21-1|NA|TRBJ2-3|NA
CASSKVFGSRGLPDTQYF
TGTGCCAGCAGCAAAGTATTTGGGAGCAGGGGGCTTCCAGATACGCAGTATTTT
>TRBV24-1|NA|TRBJ2-1|once
CATSDSRLVEDEQFF
TGTGCCACCAGTGACTCAAGACTAGTCGAGGATGAGCAGTTCTTC
>TRBV5-5|TRBD1|TRBJ1-2|NA
CASSPGTGERGYTF
TGTGCCAGCAGCCCCGGGACAGGGGAACGTGGCTACACCTTC
>TRBV5-4|NA|TRBJ2-5|NA
CASSLLFVGGGETQYF
TGTGCCAGCAGCTTGTTATTTGTGGGGGGAGGAGAGACCCAGTACTTC
>TRBV7-2|NA|TRBJ2-7|NA
CASSLISGGSYEQYF
TGTGCCAGCAGCTTAATTTCTGGGGGGTCGTACGAGCAGTACTTC
>TRBV29-1|NA|TRBJ2-1|NA
CSVAGTLSSYNEQFF
TGCAGCGTCGCCGGGACATTGAGCTCCTACAATGAGCAGTTCTTC
>TRBV28|NA|TRBJ1-2|NA
CASSSFRRTANYGYTF
TGTGCCAGCAGTTCATTCCGACGGACAGCTAACTATGGCTACACCTTC
>TRBV18|NA|TRBJ1-2|NA
CASSPPDRAGYGYTF
TGTGCCAGCTCACCACCGGACCGGGCGGGCTATGGCTACACCTTC
>TRBV29-1|NA|TRBJ1-1|NA
CSVGGGAEAFF
TGCAGCGTTGGAGGGGGGGCTGAAGCTTTCTTT
>TRBV30|NA|TRBJ2-1|few
CAWSVWGRGLNEQFF
TGTGCCTGGAGTGTATGGGGAAGGGGTCTCAATGAGCAGTTCTTC
>TRBV10-1|NA|TRBJ2-2|NA
CASSPSSAGGELFF
TGCGCCAGCAGTCCTAGTTCGGCGGGCGGGGAGCTGTTTTTT
>TRBV9|TRBD1|TRBJ1-4|NA
CASSLGTGGRNEKLFF
TGTGCCAGCAGCCTAGGAACAGGGGGGCGAAATGAAAAACTGTTTTTT
>TRBV5-1|TRBD1|TRBJ1-2|NA
CASSPQPEDRSGYTF
TGCGCCAGCAGCCCACAACCTGAGGACAGGTCGGGCTACACCTTC
>TRBV5-1|TRBD1|TRBJ1-2|NA
CASSTGDMGYGYTF
TGCGCCAGCAGCACAGGGGATATGGGCTATGGCTACACCTTC
>TRBV7-9|TRBD1|TRBJ2-1|NA
CASRGQGAKNEQFF
TGTGCCAGCAGGGGGCAGGGGGCCAAGAATGAGCAGTTCTTC
>TRBV2|TRBD1|TRBJ1-1|NA
CASRQSRTGRDTEAFF
TGTGCCAGCAGGCAAAGTAGGACAGGGCGTGACACTGAAGCTTTCTTT
>TRBV6-5|TRBD2|TRBJ2-1|NA
CASSYSGSGLEQFF
TGTGCCAGCAGTTACAGCGGGAGCGGTCTAGAGCAGTTCTTC
>TRBV24-1|TRBD2|TRBJ2-1|NA
CATSDGLAEQFF
TGTGCCACCAGTGATGGACTAGCTGAGCAGTTCTTC
>TRBV5-6|NA|TRBJ2-7|NA
CASNLAAGEVLTEQYF
TGTGCCAGCAACCTGGCAGCTGGGGAGGTTTTAACCGAGCAGTACTTC
>TRBV9|TRBD1|TRBJ1-1|NA
CASSGSKLSDRVSTEAFF
TGTGCCAGCAGCGGATCCAAGCTTTCGGACAGGGTTAGCACTGAAGCTTTCTTT
>TRBV5-1|TRBD2|TRBJ2-7|once
CASSSMGGLHYEQYF
TGCGCCAGCAGCTCGATGGGAGGGCTCCACTACGAGCAGTACTTC
>TRBV20-1|NA|TRBJ2-5|NA
CSASFQDQETQYF
TGCAGTGCTAGTTTTCAGGATCAAGAGACCCAGTACTTC
>TRBV12-3/TRBV12-4|TRBD1|TRBJ1-4|NA
CASRATGDEKLFF
TGTGCCAGCAGGGCAACAGGGGACGAAAAACTGTTTTTT